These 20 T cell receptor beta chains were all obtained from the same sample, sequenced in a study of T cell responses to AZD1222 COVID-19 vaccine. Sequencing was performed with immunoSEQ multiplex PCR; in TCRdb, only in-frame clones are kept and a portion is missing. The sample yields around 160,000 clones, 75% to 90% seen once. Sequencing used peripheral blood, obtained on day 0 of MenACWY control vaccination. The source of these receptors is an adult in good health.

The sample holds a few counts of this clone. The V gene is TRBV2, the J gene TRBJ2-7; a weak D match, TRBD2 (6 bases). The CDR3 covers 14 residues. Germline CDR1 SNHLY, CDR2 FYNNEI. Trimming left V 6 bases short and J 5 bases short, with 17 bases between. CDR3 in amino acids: CASRGSGVGHEQYF. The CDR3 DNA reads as TGTGCCAGCAGAGGCTCGGGAGTGGGACACGAGCAGTACTTC.

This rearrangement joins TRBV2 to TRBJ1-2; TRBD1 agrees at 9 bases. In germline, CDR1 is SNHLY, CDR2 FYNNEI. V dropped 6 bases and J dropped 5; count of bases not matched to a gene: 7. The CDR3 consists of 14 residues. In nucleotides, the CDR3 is TGTGCCAGCAGAAACACAGGGGGCGTATATGGCTACACCTTC. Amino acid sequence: CASRNTGGVYGYTF.

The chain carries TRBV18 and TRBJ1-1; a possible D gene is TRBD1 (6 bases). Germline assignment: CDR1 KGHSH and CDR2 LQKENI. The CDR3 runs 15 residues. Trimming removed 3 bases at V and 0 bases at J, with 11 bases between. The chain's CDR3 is CASSPGGRVNTEAFF. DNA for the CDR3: TGTGCCAGCTCACCTGGGGGCAGGGTGAACACTGAAGCTTTCTTT.

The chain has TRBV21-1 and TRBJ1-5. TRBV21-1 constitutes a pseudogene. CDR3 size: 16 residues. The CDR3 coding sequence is TGTGCCAGCAGCAAAAGTATAGGGCGTAGCAATCAGCCCCAGCATTTT. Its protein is CASSKSIGRSNQPQHF.

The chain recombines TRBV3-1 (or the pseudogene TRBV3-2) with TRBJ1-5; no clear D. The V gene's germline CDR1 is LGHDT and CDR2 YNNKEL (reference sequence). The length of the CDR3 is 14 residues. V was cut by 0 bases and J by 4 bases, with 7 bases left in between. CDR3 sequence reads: CASSQDGQNQPQHF. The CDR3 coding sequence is TGTGCCAGCAGCCAAGATGGTCAGAATCAGCCCCAGCATTTT.

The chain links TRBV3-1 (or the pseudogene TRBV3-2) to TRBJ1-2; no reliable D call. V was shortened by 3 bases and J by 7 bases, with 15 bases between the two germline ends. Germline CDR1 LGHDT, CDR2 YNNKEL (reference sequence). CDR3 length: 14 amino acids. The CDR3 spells CASSQWATSAGYTF. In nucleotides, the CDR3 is TGTGCCAGCAGCCAGTGGGCTACGAGTGCTGGCTACACCTTC.

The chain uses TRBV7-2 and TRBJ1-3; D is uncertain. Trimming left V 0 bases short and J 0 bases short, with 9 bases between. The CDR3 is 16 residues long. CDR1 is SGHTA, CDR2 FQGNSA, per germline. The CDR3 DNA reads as TGTGCCAGCAGCTTAGCGCCCGGGTTCTCTGGAAACACCATATATTTT. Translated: CASSLAPGFSGNTIYF.

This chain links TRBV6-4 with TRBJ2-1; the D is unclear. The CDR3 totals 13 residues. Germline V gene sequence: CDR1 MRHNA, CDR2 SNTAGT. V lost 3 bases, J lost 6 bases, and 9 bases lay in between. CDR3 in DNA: TGTGCCAGCAGTGAACTTGTTGGCAATGAGCAGTTCTTC. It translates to CASSELVGNEQFF.

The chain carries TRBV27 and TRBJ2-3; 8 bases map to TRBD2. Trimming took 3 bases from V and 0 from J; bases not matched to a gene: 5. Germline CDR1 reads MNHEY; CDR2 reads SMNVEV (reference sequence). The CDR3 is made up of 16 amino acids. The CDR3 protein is CASSFSSGGSTDTQYF. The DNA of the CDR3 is TGTGCCAGCAGTTTTTCCTCGGGGGGGAGCACAGATACGCAGTATTTT.

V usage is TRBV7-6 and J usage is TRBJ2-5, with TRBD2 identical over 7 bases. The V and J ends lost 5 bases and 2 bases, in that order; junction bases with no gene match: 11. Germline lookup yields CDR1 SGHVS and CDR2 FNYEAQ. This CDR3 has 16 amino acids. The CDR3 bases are TGTGCCAGCAGCAATACTGGGGGGGTGCAACAAGAGACCCAGTACTTC. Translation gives CASSNTGGVQQETQYF.

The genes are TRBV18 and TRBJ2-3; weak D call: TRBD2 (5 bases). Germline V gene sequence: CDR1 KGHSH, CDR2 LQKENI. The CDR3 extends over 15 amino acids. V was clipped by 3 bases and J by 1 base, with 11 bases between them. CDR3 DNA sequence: TGTGCCAGCTCACCTCGAGGGAAAGGCACAGATACGCAGTATTTT. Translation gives CASSPRGKGTDTQYF. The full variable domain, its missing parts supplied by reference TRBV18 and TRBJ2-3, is NAGVMQNPRHLVRRRGQEARLRCSPMKGHSHVYWYRQLPEEGLKFMVYLQKENIIDESGMPKERFSAEFPKEGPSILRIQQVVRGDSAAYFCASSPRGKGTDTQYFGPGTRLTVL.

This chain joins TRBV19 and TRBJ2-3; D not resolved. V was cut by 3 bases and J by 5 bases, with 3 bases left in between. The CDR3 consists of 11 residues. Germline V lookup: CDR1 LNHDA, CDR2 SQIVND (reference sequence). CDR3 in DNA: TGTGCCAGTAGTATTCGAGATACGCAGTATTTT. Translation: CASSIRDTQYF.

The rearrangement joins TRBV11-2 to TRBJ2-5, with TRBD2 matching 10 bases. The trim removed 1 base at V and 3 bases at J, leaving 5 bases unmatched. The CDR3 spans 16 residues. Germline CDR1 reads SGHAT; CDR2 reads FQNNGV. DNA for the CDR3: TGTGCCAGCAGCTTAGGTAGCGGGGGGTTTGAAGAGACCCAGTACTTC. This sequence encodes CASSLGSGGFEETQYF.

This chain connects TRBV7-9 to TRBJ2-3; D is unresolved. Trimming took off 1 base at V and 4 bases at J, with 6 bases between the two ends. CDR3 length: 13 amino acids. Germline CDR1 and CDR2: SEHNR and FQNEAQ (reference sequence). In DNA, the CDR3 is TGTGCCAGCAGCTTAGGGCTAGCAGATACGCAGTATTTT. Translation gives CASSLGLADTQYF. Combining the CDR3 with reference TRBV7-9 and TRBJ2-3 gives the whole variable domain DTGVSQNPRHKITKRGQNVTFRCDPISEHNRLYWYRQTLGQGPEFLTYFQNEAQLEKSRLLSDRFSAERPKGSFSTLEIQRTEQGDSAMYLCASSLGLADTQYFGPGTRLTVL.

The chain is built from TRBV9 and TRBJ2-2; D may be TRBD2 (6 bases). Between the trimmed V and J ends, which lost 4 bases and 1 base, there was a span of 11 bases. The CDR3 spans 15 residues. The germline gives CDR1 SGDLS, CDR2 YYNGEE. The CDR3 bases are TGTGCCAGCAGCTCCGGGACTTTGAACACCGGGGAGCTGTTTTTT. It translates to CASSSGTLNTGELFF.

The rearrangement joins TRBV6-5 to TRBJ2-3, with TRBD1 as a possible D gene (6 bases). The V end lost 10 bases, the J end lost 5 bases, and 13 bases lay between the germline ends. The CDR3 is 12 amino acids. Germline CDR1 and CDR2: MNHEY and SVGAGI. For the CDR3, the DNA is TGTGCCACCAAGGACAGCGGAGATACGCAGTATTTT. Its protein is CATKDSGDTQYF.

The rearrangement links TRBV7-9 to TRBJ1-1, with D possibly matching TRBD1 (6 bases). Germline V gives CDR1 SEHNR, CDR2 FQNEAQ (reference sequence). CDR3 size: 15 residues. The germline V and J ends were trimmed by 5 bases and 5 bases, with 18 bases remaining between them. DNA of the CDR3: TGTGCCAGCAGCCCAGGTGGGGGGAGGGGGACTGAAGCTTTCTTT. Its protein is CASSPGGGRGTEAFF.

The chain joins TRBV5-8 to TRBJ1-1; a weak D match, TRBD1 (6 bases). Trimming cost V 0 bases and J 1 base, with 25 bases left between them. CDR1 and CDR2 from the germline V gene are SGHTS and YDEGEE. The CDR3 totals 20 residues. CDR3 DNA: TGTGCCAGCAGCTTGGGCTTGGGGGCCGCTTGGGCAGGAGCGAACACTGAAGCTTTCTTT. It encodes CASSLGLGAAWAGANTEAFF.

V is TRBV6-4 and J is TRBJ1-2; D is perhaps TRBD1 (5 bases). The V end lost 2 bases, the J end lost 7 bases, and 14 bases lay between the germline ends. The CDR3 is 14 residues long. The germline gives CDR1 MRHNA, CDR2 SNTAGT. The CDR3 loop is CASSDGAGNGGYTF. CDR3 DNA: TGTGCCAGCAGTGACGGGGCAGGGAACGGTGGCTACACCTTC.

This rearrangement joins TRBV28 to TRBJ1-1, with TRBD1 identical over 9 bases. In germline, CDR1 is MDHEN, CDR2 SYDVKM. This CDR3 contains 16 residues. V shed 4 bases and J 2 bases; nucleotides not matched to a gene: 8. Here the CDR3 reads CASSSYRDRVNTEAFF. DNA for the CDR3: TGTGCCAGCAGTTCGTACCGGGACAGGGTCAACACTGAAGCTTTCTTT.